A single TCR beta chain is shown here with its context. This entry is derived from a study of CD8+ T cells in alopecia areata. The CDR3 covers 16 residues. The trim removed 4 bases at V and 6 bases at J, leaving 13 bases unmatched. Germline CDR1 and CDR2: MNHEY and SMNVEV (reference sequence). Treatment: oral pan-JAK inhibitor, 5-10 mg twice daily. Extracted from the samples, RNA was reverse transcribed into cDNA to serve as the sequencing template. Here immunoSEQ multiplex PCR was the method, and the copy in TCRdb shows in-frame clones only, minus some. The sample records about 270,000 clones, about three fifths being singletons.

This chain links TRBV27 with TRBJ2-5; 8 nucleotides match TRBD1. This clonotype was sampled from a human donor with alopecia areata. The sequenced sample was CD4+ T cells sorted from blood, obtained at approximately week 51, from a patient treated with tofacitinib. CDR3 nucleotides: TGTGCCAGCAGTTCCCCTGACCGGACAGGGTTGAAGACCCAGTACTTC. Amino acid sequence: CASSSPDRTGLKTQYF.